This TCR beta chain came from a study of ipilimumab plus nivolumab after autologous stem cell transplantation. TCRdb's copy holds only in-frame clones and misses some; the assay was immunoSEQ multiplex PCR. The sample records around 21,000 clones, roughly four fifths being singletons. Trimming left V 4 bases short and J 4 bases short, with 20 bases between. Germline loops: CDR1 SGHNT, CDR2 YYREEE (reference sequence). This CDR3 contains 16 residues. The gene calls are TRBV5-4 and TRBJ1-2, with a possible D match to TRBD1 (5 bases). The input for sequencing was PBMCs, taken in a trial of ipilimumab plus nivolumab as post-transplant consolidation. The receptor's source is a male donor with diffuse large B-cell lymphoma. The CDR3 loop reads CASSLWDAGLVYGYTF. In DNA form, the CDR3 reads TGTGCCAGCAGCCTCTGGGACGCCGGATTGGTCTATGGCTACACCTTC.